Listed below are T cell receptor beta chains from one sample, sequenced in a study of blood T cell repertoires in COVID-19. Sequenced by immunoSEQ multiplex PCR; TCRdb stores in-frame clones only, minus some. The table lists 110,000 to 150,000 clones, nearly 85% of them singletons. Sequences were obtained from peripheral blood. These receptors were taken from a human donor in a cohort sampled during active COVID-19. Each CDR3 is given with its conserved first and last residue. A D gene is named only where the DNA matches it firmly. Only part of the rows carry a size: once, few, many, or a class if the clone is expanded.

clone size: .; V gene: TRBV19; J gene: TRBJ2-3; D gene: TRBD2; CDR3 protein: CASSPGTSGGTDTQYF; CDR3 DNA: TGTGCCAGTAGTCCAGGGACTAGCGGGGGCACAGATACGCAGTATTTT
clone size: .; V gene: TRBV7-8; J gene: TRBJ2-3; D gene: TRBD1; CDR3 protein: CASRHKTGGAKDTQYF; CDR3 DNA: TGTGCCAGCAGACATAAGACAGGGGGCGCGAAAGATACGCAGTATTTT
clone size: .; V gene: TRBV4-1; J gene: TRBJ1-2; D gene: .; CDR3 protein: CASSQAGGANYGYTF; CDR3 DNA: TGCGCCAGCAGCCAAGCCGGGGGAGCTAACTATGGCTACACCTTC
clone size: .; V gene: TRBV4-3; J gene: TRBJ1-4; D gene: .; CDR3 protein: CASSQDRGSSEKLFF; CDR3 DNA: TGCGCCAGCAGCCAAGATAGGGGCAGTAGTGAAAAACTGTTTTTT
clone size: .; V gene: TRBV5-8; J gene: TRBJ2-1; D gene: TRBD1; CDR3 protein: CASSLTGARGEQFF; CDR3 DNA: TGTGCCAGCAGCTTAACAGGGGCAAGAGGCGAGCAGTTCTTC
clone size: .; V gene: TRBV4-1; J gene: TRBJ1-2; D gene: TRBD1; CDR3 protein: CASSPADSGGDYGYTF; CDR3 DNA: TGCGCCAGCAGCCCGGCGGATTCAGGGGGCGACTATGGCTACACCTTC
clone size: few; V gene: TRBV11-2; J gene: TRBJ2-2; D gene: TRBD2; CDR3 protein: CASSSTSGYTGELFF; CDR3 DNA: TGTGCCAGCAGCTCGACTAGCGGGTACACCGGGGAGCTGTTTTTT
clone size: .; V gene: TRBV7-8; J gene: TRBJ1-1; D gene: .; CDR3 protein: CASSLFPRDTEAFF; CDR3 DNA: TGTGCCAGCAGCTTATTTCCCAGGGACACTGAAGCTTTCTTT
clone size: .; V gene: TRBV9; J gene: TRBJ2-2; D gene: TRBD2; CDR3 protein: CASSPSGGANTGELFF; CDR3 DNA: TGTGCCAGCAGCCCCTCGGGGGGGGCGAACACCGGGGAGCTGTTTTTT
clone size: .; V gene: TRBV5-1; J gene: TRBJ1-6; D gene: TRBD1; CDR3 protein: CASSLGTGGRSPLHF; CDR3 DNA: TGCGCCAGCAGCCTAGGGACAGGGGGACGGTCACCCCTCCACTTT
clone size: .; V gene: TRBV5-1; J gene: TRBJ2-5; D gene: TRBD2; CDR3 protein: CASRVAGAKETQYF; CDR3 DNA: TGCGCCAGCAGAGTAGCGGGAGCGAAAGAGACCCAGTACTTC
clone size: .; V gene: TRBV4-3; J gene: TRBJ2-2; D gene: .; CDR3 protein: CASSQEPGQVGELFF; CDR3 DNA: TGCGCCAGCAGCCAAGAGCCAGGCCAAGTAGGGGAGCTGTTTTTT
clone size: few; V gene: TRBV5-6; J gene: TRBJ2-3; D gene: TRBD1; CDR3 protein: CASSYGQGIDTQYF; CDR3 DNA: TGTGCCAGCAGCTACGGACAGGGCATCGATACGCAGTATTTT
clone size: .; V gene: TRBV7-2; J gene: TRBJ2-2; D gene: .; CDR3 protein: CASSLVRTNTGELFF; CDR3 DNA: TGTGCCAGCAGCTTAGTGCGCACGAACACCGGGGAGCTGTTTTTT
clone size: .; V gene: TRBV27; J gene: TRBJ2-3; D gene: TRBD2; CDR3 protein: CASSFRGRMLAGVSYTQYF; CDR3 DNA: TGTGCCAGCAGTTTCAGGGGGCGCATGCTAGCGGGAGTATCGTATACGCAGTATTTT
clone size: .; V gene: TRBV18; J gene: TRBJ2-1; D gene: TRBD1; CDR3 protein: CASSADRGDYNEQFF; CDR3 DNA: TGTGCCAGCTCAGCTGACAGGGGGGACTACAATGAGCAGTTCTTC
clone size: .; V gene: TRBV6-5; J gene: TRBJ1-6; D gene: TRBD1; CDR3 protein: CASRRDRYNSPLHF; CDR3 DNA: TGTGCCAGCAGGAGGGACAGATATAATTCACCCCTCCACTTT
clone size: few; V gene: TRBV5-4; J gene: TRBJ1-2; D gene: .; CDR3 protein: CASSKDSYGYTF; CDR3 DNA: TGTGCCAGCAGCAAGGACAGCTATGGCTACACCTTC
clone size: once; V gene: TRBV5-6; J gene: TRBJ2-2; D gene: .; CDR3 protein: CASSPWGRSTNTGELFF; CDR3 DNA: TGTGCCAGCAGCCCCTGGGGCAGATCTACGAACACCGGGGAGCTGTTTTTT
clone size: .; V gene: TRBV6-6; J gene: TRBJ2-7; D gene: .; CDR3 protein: CASSYSTSSYEQYF; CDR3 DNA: TGTGCCAGCAGTTACTCGACTAGCTCCTACGAGCAGTACTTC
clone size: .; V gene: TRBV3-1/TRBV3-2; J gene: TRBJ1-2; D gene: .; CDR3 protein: CASSQSTAYGYTF; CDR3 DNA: TGTGCCAGCAGCCAGTCAACAGCCTATGGCTACACCTTC
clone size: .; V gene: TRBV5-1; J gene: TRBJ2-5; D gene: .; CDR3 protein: CASSTLGGQETQYF; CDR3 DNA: TGCGCCAGCAGCACGTTGGGGGGCCAAGAGACCCAGTACTTC
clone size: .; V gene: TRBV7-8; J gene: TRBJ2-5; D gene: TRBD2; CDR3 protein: CASSLTTSGGRGETQYF; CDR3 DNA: TGTGCCAGCAGCCTGACGACTAGCGGGGGACGGGGGGAGACCCAGTACTTC
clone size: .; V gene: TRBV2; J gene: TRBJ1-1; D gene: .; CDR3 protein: CASSEGRGGRNTEAFF; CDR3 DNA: TGTGCCAGCAGTGAGGGTAGGGGGGGCCGGAACACTGAAGCTTTCTTT
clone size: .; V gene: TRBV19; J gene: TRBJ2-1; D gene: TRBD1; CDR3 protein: CASSKAGGNEQFF; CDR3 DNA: TGTGCCAGTAGTAAAGCAGGGGGCAATGAGCAGTTCTTC
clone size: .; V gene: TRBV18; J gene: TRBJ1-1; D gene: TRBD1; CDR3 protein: CASSQTGDTEAFF; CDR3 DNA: TGTGCCAGCTCACAGACAGGGGACACTGAAGCTTTCTTT
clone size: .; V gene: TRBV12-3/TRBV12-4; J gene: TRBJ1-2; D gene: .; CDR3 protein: CASSLGGDGYTF; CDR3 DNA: TGTGCCAGCAGTTTAGGGGGCGATGGCTACACCTTC
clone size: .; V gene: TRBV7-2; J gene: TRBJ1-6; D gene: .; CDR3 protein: CASSSLEFDNSPLHF; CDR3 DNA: TGTGCCAGCAGCTCGTTAGAATTCGATAATTCACCCCTCCACTTT
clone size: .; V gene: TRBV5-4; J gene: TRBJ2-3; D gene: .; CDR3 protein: CASSLKRNTDTQYF; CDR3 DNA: TGTGCCAGCAGCTTGAAGCGGAACACAGATACGCAGTATTTT
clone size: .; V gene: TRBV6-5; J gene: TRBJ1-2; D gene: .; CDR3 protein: CASSSPGNYGYTF; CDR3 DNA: TGTGCCAGCAGCTCCCCGGGGAACTATGGCTACACCTTC
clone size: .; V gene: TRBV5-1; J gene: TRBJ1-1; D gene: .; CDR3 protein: CASSLTNRRTNTEAFF; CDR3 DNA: TGCGCCAGCAGCCTGACAAATCGCAGAACGAACACTGAAGCTTTCTTT
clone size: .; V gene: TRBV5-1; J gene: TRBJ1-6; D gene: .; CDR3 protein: CASSEGNNSPLHF; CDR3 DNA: TGCGCCAGCAGCGAGGGCAATAATTCACCCCTCCACTTT
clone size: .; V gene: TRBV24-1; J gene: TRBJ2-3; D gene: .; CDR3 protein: CATSDLAGLIDTQYF; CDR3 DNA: TGTGCCACCAGTGATTTGGCAGGGTTGATAGATACGCAGTATTTT
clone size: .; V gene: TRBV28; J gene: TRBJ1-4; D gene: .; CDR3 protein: CASLQGNEKLFF; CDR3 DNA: TGTGCCAGCCTACAGGGCAATGAAAAACTGTTTTTT
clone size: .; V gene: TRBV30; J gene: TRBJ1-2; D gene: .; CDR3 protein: CAWSVTGGGGYTF; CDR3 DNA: TGTGCCTGGAGTGTAACAGGCGGCGGTGGCTACACCTTC
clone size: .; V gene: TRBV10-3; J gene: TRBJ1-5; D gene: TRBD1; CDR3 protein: CAISEDRANQPQHF; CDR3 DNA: TGTGCCATCAGTGAGGACAGGGCGAATCAGCCCCAGCATTTT
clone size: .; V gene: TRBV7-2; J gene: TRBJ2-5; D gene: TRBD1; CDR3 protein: CASSLGNRGETQYF; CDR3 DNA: TGTGCCAGCAGCTTAGGGAACAGGGGAGAGACCCAGTACTTC
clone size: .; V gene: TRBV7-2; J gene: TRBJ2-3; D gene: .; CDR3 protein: CASSPPGFEGTDTQYF; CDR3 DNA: TGTGCCAGCAGCCCCCCAGGGTTCGAGGGCACAGATACGCAGTATTTT
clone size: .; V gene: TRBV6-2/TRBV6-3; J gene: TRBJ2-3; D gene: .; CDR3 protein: CASSNIPDTQYF; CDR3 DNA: TGTGCCAGCAGTAATATCCCAGATACGCAGTATTTT
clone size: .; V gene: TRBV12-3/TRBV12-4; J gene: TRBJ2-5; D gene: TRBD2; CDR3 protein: CASSRGGSETQYF; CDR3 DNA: TGTGCCAGCAGTCGCGGGGGTTCCGAGACCCAGTACTTC
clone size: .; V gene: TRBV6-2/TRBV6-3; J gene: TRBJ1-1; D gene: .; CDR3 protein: CASSSGQWNTEAFF; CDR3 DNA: TGTGCCAGCAGCTCTGGACAGTGGAACACTGAAGCTTTCTTT
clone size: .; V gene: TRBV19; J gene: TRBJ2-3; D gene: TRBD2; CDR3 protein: CASSPQAGAQYF; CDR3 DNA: TGTGCCAGTAGTCCTCAGGCGGGGGCGCAGTATTTT